This TCR beta chain was recovered during a study of blood T cell repertoires in COVID-19. This CDR3 has 13 residues. Trimming at V came to 7 bases and at J to 5 bases, leaving 9 bases not matched to a gene. Germline CDR1 reads SQVTM; CDR2 reads ANQGSEA. Method: immunoSEQ multiplex PCR; TCRdb's copy keeps in-frame clones and lacks some. The sample lists about 90,000 clones, 84% occurring once. The TCR originated in a man in his 60s with acute or convalescent COVID-19. Sequencing used peripheral blood. The chain has TRBV29-1 and TRBJ1-1; 8 nucleotides line up with TRBD1. The CDR3 nucleotides read TGCAGCGCCGGACAGGGAGGATTAACTGAAGCTTTCTTT. Translating it yields CSAGQGGLTEAFF.